This TCR beta chain was sequenced for a study of low-dose radiotherapy and immunotherapy resistance in tumors. Study-wide background: Cohort 1 got 0.5 Gy per fraction every 2 weeks, 6.5 Gy in total. With cycle 1 day 1 as the start, patients took oral aspirin 300 mg daily for four cycles.

A few counts support this clonotype. The CDR3 length is 17 residues. CDR1 is SGHNT and CDR2 is YYREEE in the germline V gene (reference sequence). J was trimmed by 7 bases and V by 4 bases; bases with no gene match: 15. Covering alpha and beta chains, TRAV- and TRBV-specific primers were used for the first-strand cDNA. A roughly 21-cycle PCR with a constant-region primer and V-primer adapter amplified TCRs. Isolated mRNA underwent amplification by in vitro transcription. TCRdb re-called the reads through MiXCR, storing one row per CDR3 protein. The data show approximately 100,000 distinct CDR3 sequences, with less than 25% seen just once and roughly 3.9% held by the top ten. Noted time point: after trial treatment. Treatment given: LDRT plus nivolumab, ipilimumab, low-dose cyclophosphamide and aspirin (RACIN trial).

This TCR derives from a male donor with prostate cancer. The sample in question was PBMCs, obtained after low-dose radiotherapy plus immunotherapy. This rearrangement joins TRBV5-4 to TRBJ2-1; TRBD2 aligns across 9 bases. The CDR3 DNA sequence: TGTGCCAGCAGCCCCACCCGAGCTGCGGGGGGGAGAAATGAGCAGTTCTTC. This translates into CASSPTRAAGGRNEQFF. The whole variable domain, filled in from reference TRBV5-4 and TRBJ2-1, reads ETGVTQSPTHLIKTRGQQVTLRCSSQSGHNTVSWYQQALGQGPQFIFQYYREEENGRGNFPPRFSGLQFPNYSSELNVNALELDDSALYLCASSPTRAAGGRNEQFFGPGTRLTVL.